The table lists the clone carrying this T cell receptor (beta chain) with many counts. Its antigen is undetermined. The data belong to a study of CD8 T cells in ankylosing spondylitis. Study-level points and caveats: According to the report, clones linked to the disease were significantly enriched in matched synovial fluid samples taken from ankylosing spondylitis patients.

Using quantitative 5'-RACE with molecular barcodes, the authors made TCR beta libraries. Using its own MiXCR run on the 5' RACE reads, TCRdb lists one record per CDR3 protein. The data show about 120,000 distinct CDR3 sequences, roughly 15% seen once. The CDR3 totals 14 residues. J was trimmed by 2 bases and V by 6 bases; bases with no gene match: 3. The germline gives CDR1 MNHNS, CDR2 SASEGT. Sequenced input: blood, either unsorted or a sorted T cell fraction (not recorded which). The chain combines TRBV6-1 with TRBJ2-5; 10 nucleotides align to TRBD2. This receptor was taken from a female donor with ankylosing spondylitis or in good health (not recorded which). The CDR3 nucleotides read TGTGCCAGCAGGCGGGGACTAGCGCAAGAGACCCAGTACTTC. Translating gives CASRRGLAQETQYF.